The T cell receptor beta chain described here comes from a study of T-cell reconstitution after alpha-beta-depleted transplantation in children. This clonotype was seen many times. Its antigen is undetermined. Study-level findings and limits: After one year, T-cell counts and TCRbeta diversity mostly came from new T cells. Diversity of TCRbeta at day 60 was high in some patients, arising from surviving recipient T cells and thymic progenitors. Reportedly, roughly two months post-transplant, alpha-beta T cells arose from several hundred expanded graft clones.

The authors prepared the TCRbeta library with unique molecular identifiers. TCRdb redid the calling of the PCR reads with MiXCR, one entry per CDR3 protein. The data show about 32,000 distinct CDR3 sequences, about 6.8% seen once. The CDR3 extends over 13 amino acids. Trimming pared 4 bases from V and 2 bases from J, leaving 11 bases between. CDR1 is DFQATT, CDR2 SNEGSKA, per germline (reference sequence). The starting material was peripheral blood, obtained 60 days after TCRalphabeta/CD19-depleted stem cell transplant. The clonotype was recovered from a child less than two years old who had a stem cell transplant for acute myeloid leukemia, so the T cells may come from the graft donor. V and J are TRBV20-1 and TRBJ1-1; possibly TRBD1 for D (6 bases). CDR3 nucleotide sequence: TGCAGTGCTATCCACAGGGTAAACACTGAAGCTTTCTTT. Translation gives CSAIHRVNTEAFF.